The clone carrying this T cell receptor beta chain occurred many times. This sample is part of a study of low-dose radiotherapy and immunotherapy resistance in tumors. The germline gives CDR1 SGHDT, CDR2 YYEEEE. This CDR3 is built from 15 residues. The trim removed 3 bases at V and 1 base at J, leaving 1 base unmatched. The time point was: after trial treatment. Treatment reported: LDRT plus nivolumab, ipilimumab, low-dose cyclophosphamide and aspirin (RACIN trial). Ipilimumab, nivolumab, aspirin, low-dose cyclophosphamide and low-dose radiotherapy were administered to donors. Primers targeting TRAV and TRBV primed first-strand cDNA, covering alpha and beta chains. A constant-region primer paired with the V-primer adapter amplified TCRs over approximately 20 PCR cycles. TCRdb called the reads again in MiXCR, with one record for every CDR3 protein. The data hold 75,000 to 95,000 distinct CDR3 sequences, with around a fifth observed a single time.

Source: PBMCs, taken after low-dose radiotherapy plus immunotherapy. The receptor comes from a female donor with ovarian cancer. This chain links TRBV5-6 with TRBJ2-2; TRBD1 aligns across 9 bases. The CDR3 protein is CASSWGQGNTGELFF. CDR3 DNA sequence: TGTGCCAGCAGCTGGGGACAGGGGAACACCGGGGAGCTGTTTTTT.